The next 28 T cell receptor beta chains were all read from a single sample in a study of shared T cell receptors in the human thymus (dated by TCRdb to the early 2020s). The library was obtained by the immunoSEQ multiplex PCR assay. This immuneACCESS table, as held by TCRdb, lists in-frame sequences with V and J called but not all clones. Of the missing ones, under half trace to an unresolved V gene in checked studies; the others have no known cause. Recorded for this sample are some 720,000 clones; roughly 90% of them occurred a single time. The ten largest clones add up to around 0.0099% of the sample. The same data also went into a second study, on human thymus T cells.

Sample: thymocytes. Receptors were obtained from a boy under two years old with a congenital heart defect. Donor details come from another sample of the same person, matched by shared clones.

The CDR3 reads CASSLTGGKPGLALSYEQYF. The CDR3 DNA sequence: TGTGCCAGCAGCTTGACAGGGGGTAAACCGGGACTAGCGCTCTCCTACGAGCAGTACTTC. The genes are TRBV7-8 and TRBJ2-5, with D possibly matching TRBD2 (10 bases). The J call is uncertain, as TRBJ2-7 better fits the DNA end. The CDR3 covers 20 residues. Germline V gene lookup returns CDR1 SGHVS and CDR2 FQNEAQ.

The rearrangement joins TRBV18 to TRBJ1-5; 7 nucleotides match TRBD1. CDR3 length: 18 residues. V shed 2 bases and J 1 base; nucleotides not matched to a gene: 11. Germline-derived CDR1 and CDR2 are KGHSH and LQKENI. The chain's CDR3 is CASSPIGRGSVSNQPQHF. CDR3 DNA: TGTGCCAGCTCACCAATTGGCAGGGGGTCAGTGAGCAATCAGCCCCAGCATTTT.

The chain is built from TRBV6-5 and TRBJ2-2, with no clear D. V was shortened by 2 bases and J by 5 bases, with 6 bases between the two germline ends. CDR3 length: 13 amino acids. Germline CDR1 is MNHEY and CDR2 is SVGAGI. CDR3 bases: TGTGCCAGCAGTTACCTGACTACCGGGGAGCTGTTTTTT. Translation gives CASSYLTTGELFF.

J is TRBJ2-7 and V is TRBV29-1; 11 bases are shared with TRBD1. CDR3 length: 14 amino acids. The germline V gene encodes CDR1 SQVTM and CDR2 ANQGSEA. Trimming cost V 7 bases and J 1 base; bases outside gene matches: 6. The CDR3 spells CSASGTGGSYEQYF. CDR3 coding DNA: TGCAGCGCCTCCGGGACAGGGGGGTCCTACGAGCAGTACTTC.

The chain has TRBV25-1 and TRBJ1-4; no clear D. Germline V gives CDR1 MGHDK, CDR2 SYGVNS. CDR3 length: 13 residues. Trimming stripped 4 bases from V and 5 bases from J, with 8 bases between. Here the CDR3 reads CASSVAENEKLFF. The CDR3 nucleotides are TGTGCCAGCAGTGTGGCAGAAAATGAAAAACTGTTTTTT.

The CDR3 reads CASSNGTNSDTQYF. The CDR3 DNA sequence: TGTGCCAGCAGCAACGGGACTAATTCAGATACGCAGTATTTT. The gene calls are TRBV5-4 and TRBJ2-3, with TRBD2 matching over 7 bases. From germline, CDR1 is SGHNT and CDR2 YYREEE (reference sequence). There are 14 residues in the CDR3. The V segment lost 4 bases and the J segment 4 bases; nucleotides outside the gene matches: 6.

The rearrangement joins TRBV7-9 to TRBJ2-7; the match to TRBD1 covers 7 bases. The CDR3 consists of 16 residues. Germline loops: CDR1 SEHNR, CDR2 FQNEAQ (reference sequence). After removal of 5 bases from V and 1 base from J, the junction contained 11 bases not matched to a gene. CDR3 region: CASSPYRDSKSYEQYF. The DNA of the CDR3 is TGTGCCAGCAGCCCATACCGGGACAGCAAGTCCTACGAGCAGTACTTC.

The J gene is TRBJ2-1, the V gene TRBV28; 11 bases align to TRBD2. V lost 6 bases, J lost 14 bases, and 9 bases stayed unmatched. CDR3 length: 13 residues. Germline V gene lookup returns CDR1 MDHEN and CDR2 SYDVKM. The CDR3: CASRGPSGRMEFF. CDR3 in DNA: TGTGCCAGCAGGGGCCCTAGCGGGAGGATGGAGTTCTTC.

In this sample, this clone turned up once. This chain joins TRBV13 and TRBJ2-2; the match to TRBD2 covers 8 bases. The germline V gene has CDR1 PRHDT and CDR2 FYEKMQ (reference sequence). Unmatched junction bases numbered 4, after V lost 1 base and J lost 6 bases. This CDR3 comprises 15 residues. CDR3: CASSLAAGVAGELFF. As DNA, the CDR3 is TGTGCCAGCAGCTTAGCAGCGGGAGTAGCCGGGGAGCTGTTTTTT.

The chain recombines TRBV4-3 with TRBJ2-1, with D possibly being TRBD2 (5 bases). The ends were cut back, 0 bases at V and 9 bases at J, with 18 bases in the middle. Germline values: CDR1 LGHNA, CDR2 YSLEER. The CDR3 is made up of 16 amino acids. DNA for the CDR3: TGCGCCAGCAGCCAAGATACAGCGGCTGCCTTAGGTGAGCAGTTCTTC. Protein sequence: CASSQDTAAALGEQFF.

The rearrangement joins TRBV7-6 to TRBJ2-7, with TRBD2 matching 8 bases. Germline loops: CDR1 SGHVS, CDR2 FNYEAQ. V gave up 5 bases and J gave up 0 bases; unmatched junction bases: 9. The length of the CDR3 is 16 residues. The CDR3 DNA reads as TGTGCCAGCAGCCTAATAGCGGGGAGGTCCTCCTACGAGCAGTACTTC. Encoded protein: CASSLIAGRSSYEQYF.

This chain connects TRBV18 to TRBJ2-5, with 11 bases lining up with TRBD2. The V segment lost 1 base and the J segment 5 bases; nucleotides outside the gene matches: 6. CDR1 is KGHSH and CDR2 is LQKENI in the germline V gene. This CDR3 spans 16 amino acids. In DNA, the CDR3 is TGTGCCAGCTCACCACTAGCGGGAGGGCCCGGGGAGACCCAGTACTTC. Protein product: CASSPLAGGPGETQYF.

This clone was observed a handful of times. The V and J genes are TRBV19 and TRBJ2-1; 7 bases align to TRBD2. The CDR3 contains 15 residues. The ends lost 4 bases at V and 1 base at J; junction bases unmatched: 4. Germline loops: CDR1 LNHDA, CDR2 SQIVND (reference sequence). The CDR3 reads CASSNGGGSYNEQFF. CDR3 bases: TGTGCCAGTAGTAACGGGGGAGGGTCCTACAATGAGCAGTTCTTC.

The chain couples TRBV4-2 to TRBJ1-1; D is perhaps TRBD1 (5 bases). CDR3 length: 14 amino acids. The germline V gene encodes CDR1 LGHNA and CDR2 YNFKEQ. V gave up 1 base and J gave up 5 bases, with 11 bases separating them. The CDR3 sequence: CASSQGSRQTEAFF. As DNA, the CDR3 is TGTGCCAGCAGCCAAGGGTCCAGACAGACTGAAGCTTTCTTT.

This chain uses TRBV30 with TRBJ2-5, with TRBD2 identical over 7 bases. From germline, CDR1 is GTSNPN and CDR2 SVGIG (reference sequence). CDR3 size: 14 residues. V lost 4 bases and J lost 5; bases outside the gene matches: 10. CDR3 coding DNA: TGTGCCTGGAATGGAGGGAGGGCCCCCGAGACCCAGTACTTC. Translated, it gives CAWNGGRAPETQYF.

V gene TRBV20-1 combines with J gene TRBJ1-1; TRBD1 is a possible D gene (5 bases). CDR3 length: 10 amino acids. Germline V gives CDR1 DFQATT, CDR2 SNEGSKA (reference sequence). Between the trimmed V and J ends, which lost 5 bases and 8 bases, there was a span of 9 bases. The CDR3 sequence: CSARRQEAFF. DNA of the CDR3: TGCAGTGCTCGGAGACAGGAAGCTTTCTTT.

The gene calls are TRBV4-1 and TRBJ2-2, with 10 bases aligning to TRBD2. From germline, CDR1 is MGHRA and CDR2 YSYEKL. The CDR3 runs 15 residues. The CDR3 nucleotides are TGCGTTCCAGGTACTAGCGGGGCTGGCACCGGGGAGCTGTTTTTT. Translation: CVPGTSGAGTGELFF.

V is TRBV25-1 and J is TRBJ1-1, with D perhaps TRBD1 (6 bases). The CDR3 consists of 15 residues. Trimming cost V 8 bases and J 1 base, with 17 bases left between them. The germline gives CDR1 MGHDK, CDR2 SYGVNS. The CDR3 nucleotides read TGTGCCAGCGTACAGGGTACCAGCGGGAACACTGAAGCTTTCTTT. It is translated as CASVQGTSGNTEAFF.

The rearrangement joins TRBV9 to TRBJ2-3; perhaps TRBD2 as D (5 bases). The CDR3 contains 17 residues. CDR1 SGDLS and CDR2 YYNGEE come from the germline V gene. Deletions cut 4 bases from V and 0 bases from J, with 18 bases between. CDR3 region: CASSPDLPDSSTDTQYF. The CDR3 nucleotides are TGTGCCAGCAGCCCAGATTTACCGGACTCTAGCACAGATACGCAGTATTTT.

The rearrangement links TRBV6-1 to TRBJ2-2, with D possibly matching TRBD2 (6 bases). This CDR3 comprises 15 residues. Germline values: CDR1 MNHNS, CDR2 SASEGT. The V end was cut by 4 bases, the J end by 0 bases, with 9 bases between. DNA for the CDR3: TGTGCCAGCAGTGTGGGGGGACCGAACACCGGGGAGCTGTTTTTT. Its translation: CASSVGGPNTGELFF.

This chain joins TRBV30 and TRBJ2-6; 7 positions agree with TRBD2. In germline, CDR1 is GTSNPN, CDR2 SVGIG (reference sequence). The V and J ends lost 0 bases and 0 bases, in that order; junction bases with no gene match: 2. This CDR3 contains 16 residues. The CDR3: CAWSVGGSSGANVLTF. For the CDR3, the DNA is TGTGCCTGGAGTGTGGGGGGGAGCTCTGGGGCCAACGTCCTGACTTTC.

V usage is TRBV6-4 and J usage is TRBJ2-1, with 7 bases matching TRBD2. The germline V gene has CDR1 MRHNA and CDR2 SNTAGT. V shed 2 bases and J 15 bases; nucleotides not matched to a gene: 10. The CDR3 sequence is 13 residues long. The CDR3 loop reads CASSDDAGDRPFF. In DNA form, the CDR3 reads TGTGCCAGCAGTGACGATGCGGGAGATCGGCCGTTCTTC.

The gene calls are TRBV30 and TRBJ1-4; the match to TRBD1 covers 8 bases. Germline lookup yields CDR1 GTSNPN and CDR2 SVGIG (reference sequence). CDR3 length: 16 residues. V lost 2 bases and J lost 0; bases outside the gene matches: 5. The CDR3 DNA follows: TGTGCCTGGAGTCGGGACAGGAGATCAACTAATGAAAAACTGTTTTTT. Amino acid sequence: CAWSRDRRSTNEKLFF.

This clone was counted a single time. The rearrangement uses TRBV5-1 and TRBJ1-1; 10 nucleotides match TRBD1. Germline V gene lookup returns CDR1 SGHRS and CDR2 YFSETQ. This CDR3 comprises 15 residues. V was clipped by 3 bases and J by 4 bases; unmatched bases: 6. The CDR3, as DNA: TGCGCCAGCAGCTCGGGACAGGGGCGGGCCACTGAAGCTTTCTTT. This codes for CASSSGQGRATEAFF.

The rearrangement joins TRBV4-3 to TRBJ2-2; 11 positions agree with TRBD2. The CDR3 has 16 residues. The J segment lost 8 bases and the V segment lost 3 bases, leaving 8 bases of the junction unmatched. Germline assignment: CDR1 LGHNA and CDR2 YSLEER. CDR3 sequence: CASSHTGTSGAGELFF. Here the CDR3 DNA reads TGCGCCAGCAGCCACACCGGGACTAGCGGTGCGGGGGAGCTGTTTTTT.

This clone was counted between two and nine times. The V and J genes are TRBV4-3 and TRBJ2-7; TRBD2 matches 8 bases. Germline V lookup: CDR1 LGHNA, CDR2 YSLEER. After removal of 2 bases from V and 0 bases from J, the junction contained 6 bases not matched to a gene. The CDR3 extends over 16 amino acids. The CDR3 loop reads CASSQKTSADSYEQYF. The CDR3 DNA follows: TGCGCCAGCAGCCAAAAGACTAGCGCCGACTCCTACGAGCAGTACTTC.

The table lists this clone with a few counts. The CDR3 protein is CASSGRTGAAGVYGYTF. For the CDR3, the DNA is TGCGCCAGCAGCGGCCGGACTGGGGCTGCGGGGGTTTATGGCTACACCTTC. The chain uses TRBV5-1 and TRBJ1-2; a possible D gene is TRBD1 (5 bases). There are 17 residues in the CDR3. Germline CDR1 reads SGHRS; CDR2 reads YFSETQ. The V and J ends lost 4 bases and 5 bases respectively, with 24 bases between them.

This sequence joins TRBV6-6 and TRBJ2-7; TRBD1 agrees at 7 bases. This CDR3 comprises 14 residues. After removal of 5 bases from V and 4 bases from J, the junction contained 8 bases not matched to a gene. Germline assignment: CDR1 MNHNY and CDR2 SVGAGI (reference sequence). CDR3 sequence reads: CASSPRDSLYEQYF. CDR3 coding DNA: TGTGCCAGCAGTCCCCGGGACAGTCTTTACGAGCAGTACTTC.